These T cell receptor beta chains were read from a single sample in a study of blood T cell repertoires in COVID-19. Using immunoSEQ multiplex PCR, the repertoire was profiled, and TCRdb retains in-frame clones only, with some absent. The table lists about 350,000 clones, approximately 91% of them singletons. Sequencing input: PBMCs or T cells enriched from blood (not recorded which). Source of these receptors: a woman younger than 45 who had been exposed to COVID-19. The CDR3 runs from the conserved cysteine through the conserved F or W. The order of the fields is V gene, J gene, CDR3 protein.

>TRBV6-6|TRBJ1-5
CASSLEGISNQPQHF
>TRBV7-9|TRBJ2-1
CASSLGTGPYNEQFF
>TRBV7-2|TRBJ1-2
CASSLDRQGVYTF
>TRBV28|TRBJ2-1
CASSFSQGVNEQFF
>TRBV7-6|TRBJ2-5
CASTTSRVQETQYF
>TRBV6-6|TRBJ1-5
CASSPSTGGSNQPQHF
>TRBV5-1|TRBJ1-1
CASSTSGGNTEAFF
>TRBV15|TRBJ2-7
CATSRGLAGESEQYF
>TRBV11-3|TRBJ1-2
CASSLGLGQYGYTF
>TRBV10-2|TRBJ2-1
CASSDPGQGLGNEQFF
>TRBV6-5|TRBJ1-1
CASSYSSWNTEAFF
>TRBV6-5|TRBJ1-2
CASSSTTGAPNYGYTF
>TRBV10-3|TRBJ2-3
CPCPSDRGDRSTDTQYF
>TRBV19|TRBJ1-2
CASSSTGGRSYGYTF
>TRBV3-1/TRBV3-2|TRBJ2-1
CASSQDLRGGWEQFF
>TRBV7-9|TRBJ1-1
CASSPPKIDMNTEAFF
>TRBV29-1|TRBJ1-2
CSLQGAEGGYTF
>TRBV11-2|TRBJ2-7
CASSLSFSYEQYF
>TRBV5-1|TRBJ2-7
CASSPHVFRERSYEQYF
>TRBV4-2|TRBJ1-6
CASSPQGVGSPLHF
>TRBV7-3|TRBJ2-1
CASSPTPIAGGPGVYNEQFF
>TRBV23-1|TRBJ2-7
CASSHGAGDYEQYF
>TRBV3-1/TRBV3-2|TRBJ2-3
CASSQLDTQYF
>TRBV13|TRBJ2-7
CASSARLDPAYEQYF
>TRBV18|TRBJ2-1
CASSGAFYNEQFF
>TRBV5-1|TRBJ2-2
CASSLGLAGGGELFF
>TRBV7-3|TRBJ2-1
CASSLMGSSYNEQFF
>TRBV7-9|TRBJ2-7
CASSQPSTGTSFYEQYF
>TRBV3-1/TRBV3-2|TRBJ1-2
CASSQVPTVYGYTF
>TRBV5-6|TRBJ2-5
CASSIQAGGRETQYF
>TRBV18|TRBJ1-1
CASSPFPGQGDLGTEAFF
>TRBV11-3|TRBJ2-7
CASSGWDSRLEQYF
>TRBV11-2|TRBJ2-1
CASSQTGTSGYNEQFF
>TRBV28|TRBJ1-4
CASRQGGIGEKLFF
>TRBV13|TRBJ1-1
CASSFSHWTGASEAFF
>TRBV10-3|TRBJ2-1
CAIRGAQRDNNEQFF
>TRBV19|TRBJ2-7
CASQPTSGPTEQYF
>TRBV11-3|TRBJ2-1
CASSPEGLAGDSEQFF
>TRBV10-3|TRBJ2-7
CAISEEASPPYEQYF
>TRBV28|TRBJ1-1
CASRGGSGGTEAFF
>TRBV4-1|TRBJ2-1
CASSQEKGIAGVDEQFF
>TRBV27|TRBJ2-7
CASRRTSGSWYEQYF
>TRBV10-2|TRBJ1-5
CASSESSRDQPQHF
>TRBV30|TRBJ2-7
CAWSQIGQVYEQYF
>TRBV10-2|TRBJ1-4
CASSDVLTNEKLFF
>TRBV11-2|TRBJ2-7
CASSLVDLGQGGYEQYF
>TRBV10-2|TRBJ1-1
CASETGTFMNTEAFF
>TRBV2|TRBJ2-2
CASSGTSGRAFDTGELFF
>TRBV19|TRBJ2-1
CASSPRTMAGGLNNEQFF
>TRBV2|TRBJ2-5
CASKAGVQETQYF
>TRBV5-8|TRBJ1-1
CASSLGQRNTEAFF
>TRBV7-2|TRBJ1-2
CASSMDISYYGYTF
>TRBV11-2|TRBJ1-2
CASSLEVAGGYTF
>TRBV6-1|TRBJ1-2
CASSETLVSRGEGYTF
>TRBV6-1|TRBJ2-7
CASSDELAGGTGQYF
>TRBV27|TRBJ1-5
CASSPKLGQGYSNQPQHF
>TRBV15|TRBJ2-1
CATSRVGDEQFF
>TRBV7-2|TRBJ1-2
CASSLGTAYGYTF